Listed below are T cell receptor beta chains from one sample, sequenced in a study of blood T cell repertoires in COVID-19. Here immunoSEQ multiplex PCR was the method, and the copy in TCRdb shows in-frame clones only, minus some. The table records roughly 84,000 clones, under 90% of them present only once. Source material: peripheral blood. The receptors stem from a woman in her thirties or forties with active or convalescent COVID-19. Both conserved end residues are part of each CDR3. D genes are given only for firm matches. Some rows mark clone size as missing; the rest say once, few, many or name a class of expanded clone.

j_call clone_size v_call d_call cdr3_aa cdr3_nt
TRBJ2-6 . TRBV6-1 . CASSENPPGLGNSGANVLTF TGTGCCAGCAGTGAAAATCCACCGGGACTCGGAAACTCTGGGGCCAACGTCCTGACTTTC
TRBJ2-1 once TRBV27 TRBD2 CASSHLAGISYNEQFF TGTGCCAGCAGTCACTTAGCGGGAATCTCCTACAATGAGCAGTTCTTC
TRBJ2-5 . TRBV2 TRBD2 CASRREGDGTQYF TGTGCCAGCAGGAGGGAGGGAGACGGGACCCAGTACTTC
TRBJ2-7 . TRBV7-9 . CASSLARGYHYEQYF TGTGCCAGCAGCTTAGCGCGTGGTTATCACTACGAGCAGTACTTC
TRBJ2-3 . TRBV7-2 . CASSFSRGRDTQYF TGTGCCAGCAGCTTTAGTCGGGGGAGAGATACGCAGTATTTT
TRBJ2-6 . TRBV4-3 . CASSQDFFAGANVLTF TGCGCCAGCAGCCAAGATTTCTTTGCTGGGGCCAACGTCCTGACTTTC
TRBJ2-7 . TRBV29-1 . CTVSGPEQYF TGCACCGTTAGTGGGCCCGAGCAGTACTTC
TRBJ1-1 . TRBV18 . CASSLTEANTEAFF TGTGCCAGCTCACTGACAGAGGCGAACACTGAAGCTTTCTTT
TRBJ1-5 few TRBV21-1 . CASSSNPGQGSIQPQHF TGTGCCAGCAGCTCCAACCCGGGGCAGGGGTCAATCCAGCCCCAGCATTTT
TRBJ1-1 . TRBV5-1 . CASRPVSEATEAFF TGCGCCAGCAGACCGGTCTCTGAGGCCACTGAAGCTTTCTTT
TRBJ2-7 . TRBV7-9 TRBD1 CASSPPGQFYEQYF TGTGCCAGCAGCCCCCCGGGACAGTTCTACGAGCAGTACTTC
TRBJ1-5 . TRBV2 . CASSERVGNQPQHF TGTGCCAGCAGTGAGAGGGTGGGGAATCAGCCCCAGCATTTT
TRBJ2-7 . TRBV7-9 TRBD2 CASSLYVGTSVYEQYF TGTGCCAGCAGCTTATATGTAGGGACTAGCGTTTACGAGCAGTACTTC
TRBJ2-5 . TRBV9 TRBD2 CASSIGGAGETQYF TGTGCCAGCAGCATCGGGGGGGCTGGTGAGACCCAGTACTTC
TRBJ2-1 . TRBV7-6 TRBD1 CASSPRDRDFNEQFF TGTGCCAGCAGCCCCCGGGACAGGGATTTTAATGAGCAGTTCTTC
TRBJ2-3 once TRBV28 . CASRGEGATSDTQYF TGTGCCAGCAGAGGGGAAGGGGCGACGTCAGATACGCAGTATTTT
TRBJ2-7 . TRBV6-1 . CASSELSPGNSPSYEQYF TGTGCCAGCAGTGAATTGAGCCCAGGAAACTCCCCCTCCTACGAGCAGTACTTC
TRBJ2-1 . TRBV6-2/TRBV6-3 TRBD1 CASSYWGQGSYNEQFF TGTGCCAGCAGTTACTGGGGACAGGGGTCCTACAATGAGCAGTTCTTC
TRBJ2-1 . TRBV15 TRBD1 CATSNDRGSYNEQFF TGTGCCACCAGTAACGACAGGGGATCCTACAATGAGCAGTTCTTC
TRBJ1-4 . TRBV5-1 TRBD1 CASSLTGGGEKLFF TGCGCCAGCAGTCTCACAGGGGGCGGGGAAAAACTGTTTTTT
TRBJ2-3 . TRBV12-5 TRBD2 CASGTGGGSDTQYF TGTGCTAGTGGTACTGGGGGGGGATCAGATACGCAGTATTTT
TRBJ1-1 few TRBV18 . CASSPMGHTDKAFF TGTGCCAGCTCACCAATGGGACATACGGATAAAGCTTTCTTT
TRBJ1-2 . TRBV6-4 . CASSREGANYGYTF TGTGCCAGCAGCCGAGAGGGAGCTAACTATGGCTACACCTTC
TRBJ2-2 . TRBV29-1 TRBD2 CSVASGSTGELFF TGCAGCGTTGCTAGCGGAAGCACCGGGGAGCTGTTTTTT
TRBJ2-7 . TRBV7-2 TRBD1 CASRLQGAKYEQYF TGTGCCAGCAGATTACAGGGGGCGAAGTACGAGCAGTACTTC
TRBJ2-6 . TRBV5-1 . CASRLGLRTGPGELSGANVLTF TGCGCCAGCAGGCTCGGACTAAGGACAGGCCCCGGGGAGCTCTCTGGGGCCAACGTCCTGACTTTC
TRBJ2-7 . TRBV27 TRBD1 CASSVDRNSYEQYF TGTGCCAGCAGTGTGGACAGGAACTCCTACGAGCAGTACTTC
TRBJ2-5 once TRBV6-5 . CASSSPAGAKETQYF TGTGCCAGCAGTTCCCCCGCAGGGGCGAAGGAGACCCAGTACTTC
TRBJ2-1 . TRBV3-1/TRBV3-2 . CASSQRGEQFF TGTGCCAGCAGTCAGAGAGGTGAGCAGTTCTTC
TRBJ2-2 . TRBV10-3 . CATRDTSNTGELFF TGTGCCACCCGAGACACCTCGAACACCGGGGAGCTGTTTTTT
TRBJ1-1 . TRBV20-1 TRBD1 CSASGTGGVRTEAFF TGCAGTGCTAGTGGGACAGGGGGTGTGAGGACTGAAGCTTTCTTT
TRBJ2-5 . TRBV7-2 TRBD2 CASSLGLAGAQETQYF TGTGCCAGCAGCTTAGGACTAGCGGGGGCTCAAGAGACCCAGTACTTC